A selection of T cell receptor beta chains follows, all from one sample in a study of preoperative IRX-2 immunotherapy in early breast cancer. Produced via immunoSEQ multiplex PCR; TCRdb's table is partial and in-frame only. Here the sample spans about 29,000 clones, around 90% being singletons. This specimen was acquired from a patient treated with IRX-2 immunotherapy. These receptors came from a human donor with breast cancer. The CDR3 runs from the conserved cysteine through the conserved F or W. The D gene is left open where the match is weak. Where a row states a size, it is once, few, many or the class of an expanded clone; other rows omit it.

V: TRBV5-6
size: -
D: -
J: TRBJ2-2
CDR3: CASSLLVRGGYTGELFF
DNA: TGTGCCAGCAGCTTGCTCGTCCGGGGAGGATATACCGGGGAGCTGTTTTTT

V: TRBV5-1
size: -
D: -
J: TRBJ2-2
CDR3: CASSMLAGIGELFF
DNA: TGCGCCAGCAGTATGTTGGCGGGAATCGGGGAGCTGTTTTTT

V: TRBV5-1
size: once
D: -
J: TRBJ2-7
CDR3: CASSWGPGLTAGEQYF
DNA: TGCGCCAGCAGCTGGGGGCCGGGACTAACGGCGGGGGAGCAGTACTTC

V: TRBV7-6
size: -
D: TRBD2
J: TRBJ2-5
CDR3: CASSVQGNGGGQETQYF
DNA: TGTGCCAGCAGCGTACAGGGCAACGGGGGGGGACAAGAGACCCAGTACTTC

V: TRBV7-6
size: -
D: TRBD1
J: TRBJ1-1
CDR3: CASSLATGGTEAFF
DNA: TGTGCCAGCAGCTTAGCGACAGGGGGCACTGAAGCTTTCTTT

V: TRBV6-1
size: once
D: -
J: TRBJ1-1
CDR3: CASSEVGGPNTEAFF
DNA: TGTGCCAGCAGTGAAGTGGGAGGGCCGAACACTGAAGCTTTCTTT

V: TRBV5-4
size: -
D: -
J: TRBJ2-2
CDR3: CASSLRISNTGELFF
DNA: TGTGCCAGCAGCTTGCGTATTTCGAACACCGGGGAGCTGTTTTTT

V: TRBV6-5
size: -
D: -
J: TRBJ1-3
CDR3: CASSYSWSSGNTIYF
DNA: TGTGCCAGCAGTTACTCTTGGTCCTCTGGAAACACCATATATTTT

V: TRBV19
size: -
D: -
J: TRBJ1-4
CDR3: CASSLYTGNLANEKLFF
DNA: TGTGCCAGTAGTCTCTATACAGGGAATCTGGCTAATGAAAAACTGTTTTTT

V: TRBV7-2
size: -
D: TRBD2
J: TRBJ2-7
CDR3: CASSLGASGLSYEQYF
DNA: TGTGCCAGCAGCTTAGGGGCTAGCGGGCTCTCCTACGAGCAGTACTTC

V: TRBV6-6
size: -
D: TRBD1
J: TRBJ2-7
CDR3: CAAQQGYEQYF
DNA: TGTGCAGCACAACAGGGGTACGAGCAGTACTTC

V: TRBV7-8
size: -
D: -
J: TRBJ2-2
CDR3: CASSLGTWTIGYGGELFF
DNA: TGTGCCAGCAGCTTGGGGACATGGACGATAGGATACGGCGGGGAGCTGTTTTTT

V: TRBV5-3
size: -
D: TRBD1
J: TRBJ2-3
CDR3: CARRNGGQGRDTQYF
DNA: TGTGCCAGAAGAAACGGCGGACAGGGACGTGATACGCAGTATTTT

V: TRBV6-5
size: -
D: -
J: TRBJ1-3
CDR3: CASSYSSNSGNTIYF
DNA: TGTGCCAGCAGTTACTCTTCCAACTCTGGAAACACCATATATTTT

V: TRBV19
size: -
D: -
J: TRBJ1-2
CDR3: CASQYGDGYTF
DNA: TGTGCCAGTCAGTACGGGGACGGCTACACCTTC

V: TRBV7-8
size: -
D: TRBD2
J: TRBJ2-1
CDR3: CASSFGRLAGADEQFF
DNA: TGTGCCAGCAGCTTTGGGAGACTAGCGGGAGCCGATGAGCAGTTCTTC

V: TRBV21-1
size: -
D: -
J: TRBJ2-7
CDR3: CASGEGRPYEQYF
DNA: TGTGCCAGCGGGGAGGGGAGACCCTACGAGCAGTACTTC

V: TRBV13
size: once
D: -
J: TRBJ1-3
CDR3: CASSLGTLPGNTIYF
DNA: TGTGCCAGCAGCTTAGGTACTCTGCCTGGAAACACCATATATTTT

V: TRBV7-6
size: -
D: -
J: TRBJ1-4
CDR3: CASSLGQGWYEKLFF
DNA: TGTGCCAGCAGCCTCGGGCAGGGCTGGTATGAAAAACTGTTTTTT

V: TRBV18
size: -
D: -
J: TRBJ2-7
CDR3: CASSPPTGPRLEQYF
DNA: TGTGCCAGCTCACCCCCTACAGGACCTCGGCTCGAGCAGTACTTC

V: TRBV5-4
size: -
D: -
J: TRBJ2-2
CDR3: CASTLEPNTGELFF
DNA: TGTGCCAGCACCCTAGAGCCGAACACCGGGGAGCTGTTTTTT

V: TRBV15
size: -
D: -
J: TRBJ1-1
CDR3: CATSRASQGVTEAFF
DNA: TGTGCCACCAGCAGAGCCTCACAAGGGGTCACTGAAGCTTTCTTT

V: TRBV19
size: -
D: -
J: TRBJ1-5
CDR3: CASRGLHGNQPQHF
DNA: TGTGCCAGTAGGGGCCTGCATGGCAATCAGCCCCAGCATTTT

V: TRBV13
size: -
D: -
J: TRBJ1-3
CDR3: CASSTGRVNTIYF
DNA: TGTGCCAGCAGCACAGGGAGGGTAAACACCATATATTTT

V: TRBV5-8
size: -
D: -
J: TRBJ1-6
CDR3: CASSLGFRADSPLHF
DNA: TGTGCCAGCAGCTTGGGCTTCCGGGCGGATTCACCCCTCCACTTT

V: TRBV6-6
size: -
D: TRBD2
J: TRBJ2-2
CDR3: CASSLTSGATGELFF
DNA: TGTGCCAGCAGTTTGACTAGCGGGGCCACCGGGGAGCTGTTTTTT

V: TRBV4-1
size: -
D: -
J: TRBJ2-7
CDR3: CASSQDLVIIEQYF
DNA: TGCGCCAGCAGCCAAGATCTGGTGATTATCGAGCAGTACTTC

V: TRBV6-5
size: -
D: TRBD1
J: TRBJ1-1
CDR3: CASSYFTGVNTEAFF
DNA: TGTGCCAGCAGTTACTTTACAGGGGTGAACACTGAAGCTTTCTTT

V: TRBV12-5
size: -
D: TRBD1
J: TRBJ1-6
CDR3: CASGTRDRINSPLHF
DNA: TGTGCTAGTGGAACCCGGGACAGGATAAATTCACCCCTCCACTTT

V: TRBV6-1
size: -
D: -
J: TRBJ1-1
CDR3: CASTPANTEAFF
DNA: TGTGCCAGCACCCCAGCGAACACTGAAGCTTTCTTT

V: TRBV10-3
size: -
D: -
J: TRBJ1-2
CDR3: CAINIQGGYGYTF
DNA: TGTGCCATCAACATACAGGGAGGCTATGGCTACACCTTC

V: TRBV28
size: -
D: -
J: TRBJ2-7
CDR3: CASSLGLSSSEQYF
DNA: TGTGCCAGCAGTTTAGGACTTTCTTCCTCCGAGCAGTACTTC

V: TRBV14
size: -
D: TRBD2
J: TRBJ2-1
CDR3: CASSSSGGAGNEQFF
DNA: TGTGCCAGCAGCTCTAGCGGGGGGGCTGGTAATGAGCAGTTCTTC

V: TRBV5-1
size: -
D: TRBD1
J: TRBJ1-1
CDR3: CASRKGTGNTEAFF
DNA: TGCGCCAGCAGGAAAGGGACAGGGAACACTGAAGCTTTCTTT

V: TRBV5-6
size: -
D: -
J: TRBJ1-5
CDR3: CASSYGTVGSQPQHF
DNA: TGTGCCAGCAGCTATGGGACGGTTGGGAGTCAGCCCCAGCATTTT

V: TRBV19
size: -
D: TRBD1
J: TRBJ2-5
CDR3: CASSISRTGKTETQYF
DNA: TGTGCCAGTAGTATCTCGCGGACAGGGAAAACGGAGACCCAGTACTTC

V: TRBV11-2
size: -
D: -
J: TRBJ1-5
CDR3: CASSWDSNQPQHF
DNA: TGTGCCAGCAGCTGGGATAGCAATCAGCCCCAGCATTTT

V: TRBV10-3
size: -
D: TRBD1
J: TRBJ2-7
CDR3: CAISETGGRYEQYF
DNA: TGTGCCATCAGTGAAACAGGGGGCAGGTACGAGCAGTACTTC

V: TRBV7-2
size: -
D: TRBD2
J: TRBJ2-1
CDR3: CASSQPIAGGYNEQFF
DNA: TGTGCCAGCAGCCAGCCCATAGCGGGGGGGTACAATGAGCAGTTCTTC

V: TRBV19
size: -
D: -
J: TRBJ1-2
CDR3: CASSPGLRTGYTF
DNA: TGTGCCAGTAGTCCGGGACTCAGAACGGGCTACACCTTC

V: TRBV7-2
size: -
D: -
J: TRBJ2-7
CDR3: CASSLGWGGGEQYF
DNA: TGTGCCAGCAGCTTAGGTTGGGGCGGCGGGGAGCAGTACTTC

V: TRBV30
size: -
D: -
J: TRBJ1-6
CDR3: CAWKRGGSPSPLHF
DNA: TGTGCCTGGAAGAGGGGAGGATCTCCTTCACCCCTCCACTTT

V: TRBV15
size: -
D: -
J: TRBJ1-4
CDR3: CATSREDSANEKLFF
DNA: TGTGCCACCAGCAGGGAGGACAGTGCTAATGAAAAACTGTTTTTT

V: TRBV27
size: -
D: TRBD1
J: TRBJ2-5
CDR3: CASSPDRGAETQYF
DNA: TGTGCCAGCAGTCCCGACAGGGGCGCAGAGACCCAGTACTTC

V: TRBV7-2
size: -
D: -
J: TRBJ2-3
CDR3: CASSLAEGTDTQYF
DNA: TGTGCCAGCAGCTTAGCGGAGGGCACAGATACGCAGTATTTT

V: TRBV19
size: few
D: TRBD1
J: TRBJ1-1
CDR3: CASSIWTGVVNTEAFF
DNA: TGTGCCAGTAGTATTTGGACAGGGGTGGTGAACACTGAAGCTTTCTTT

V: TRBV29-1
size: few
D: -
J: TRBJ2-5
CDR3: CSVEVGAQETQYF
DNA: TGCAGCGTTGAAGTTGGGGCCCAAGAGACCCAGTACTTC

V: TRBV4-3
size: -
D: TRBD1
J: TRBJ1-4
CDR3: CASSQFQGGIEEKLFF
DNA: TGCGCCAGCAGCCAGTTCCAGGGGGGGATCGAGGAAAAACTGTTTTTT

V: TRBV18
size: -
D: -
J: TRBJ1-1
CDR3: CASSFVNTEAFF
DNA: TGTGCCAGCTCGTTCGTAAACACTGAAGCTTTCTTT

V: TRBV7-2
size: -
D: TRBD2
J: TRBJ2-3
CDR3: CALAGVGTDTQYF
DNA: TGTGCTCTAGCGGGGGTCGGCACAGATACGCAGTATTTT

V: TRBV29-1
size: -
D: -
J: TRBJ1-1
CDR3: CSVEEHMNTEAFF
DNA: TGCAGCGTTGAAGAACACATGAACACTGAAGCTTTCTTT

V: TRBV5-1
size: -
D: -
J: TRBJ1-6
CDR3: CASSLGGTTNNSPLHF
DNA: TGCGCCAGCAGCTTGGGGGGGACAACAAATAATTCACCCCTCCACTTT

V: TRBV27
size: -
D: TRBD1
J: TRBJ1-2
CDR3: CASSLSNRGLYGYTF
DNA: TGTGCCAGCAGTTTATCGAACAGGGGACTCTATGGCTACACCTTC

V: TRBV27
size: -
D: -
J: TRBJ2-3
CDR3: CASSLYSTLSDTQYF
DNA: TGTGCCAGCAGTTTATATTCTACCCTCTCAGATACGCAGTATTTT

V: TRBV4-1
size: -
D: TRBD1
J: TRBJ1-5
CDR3: CASSQEGTGDQPQHF
DNA: TGCGCCAGCAGCCAAGAGGGGACAGGGGATCAGCCCCAGCATTTT

V: TRBV5-1
size: -
D: TRBD2
J: TRBJ2-1
CDR3: CASSLPTSGNNEQFF
DNA: TGCGCCAGCAGCTTGCCCACTAGCGGGAACAATGAGCAGTTCTTC

V: TRBV5-4
size: -
D: -
J: TRBJ1-5
CDR3: CASSFEQFSNQPQHF
DNA: TGTGCCAGCAGTTTCGAACAGTTTAGCAATCAGCCCCAGCATTTT

V: TRBV5-3
size: -
D: -
J: TRBJ2-5
CDR3: CARRGGQIQETQYF
DNA: TGTGCCAGAAGGGGGGGACAGATTCAAGAGACCCAGTACTTC

V: TRBV4-2
size: -
D: TRBD1
J: TRBJ1-1
CDR3: CASSPGTALNTEAFF
DNA: TGTGCCAGCAGCCCGGGGACAGCTCTAAACACTGAAGCTTTCTTT